One sample yielded the 8 T cell receptor beta chains listed below, sequenced in a study of cytomegalovirus exposure and HLA in healthy donors. Measured with immunoSEQ multiplex PCR; TCRdb has only the in-frame clones, and not every one. The sample lists over 150,000 clones, about 86% occurring once. The sequenced material came from PBMCs. These TCRs come from a human donor in good health.

V and J are TRBV10-3 and TRBJ2-3, with 8 bases that match TRBD2. This CDR3 is built from 14 residues. Unmatched junction bases numbered 6, after V lost 9 bases and J lost 1 base. In germline, CDR1 is ENHRY, CDR2 SYGVKD. The CDR3 region has the DNA TGTGCCATTCAGCGGGAGACGGGCACAGATACGCAGTATTTT. Protein sequence: CAIQRETGTDTQYF.

The gene calls are TRBV18 and TRBJ2-7; D is undetermined. The CDR3 runs 14 residues. Trimming pared 2 bases from V and 2 bases from J, leaving 10 bases between. CDR1 KGHSH and CDR2 LQKENI come from the germline V gene. In DNA, the CDR3 is TGTGCCAGCTCACCATGGCAAAGTACCTACGAGCAGTACTTC. It yields the protein CASSPWQSTYEQYF.

The rearrangement joins TRBV19 to TRBJ1-2; 9 nucleotides agree with TRBD1. This CDR3 comprises 13 residues. Germline assignment: CDR1 LNHDA and CDR2 SQIVND (reference sequence). V lost 4 bases and J lost 8; bases outside the gene matches: 5. DNA for the CDR3: TGTGCCAGTAGTAGACAGGGGGTGGGCGGCTACACCTTC. Translated, it gives CASSRQGVGGYTF.

The J gene is TRBJ2-2, the V gene TRBV11-3; 8 bases line up with TRBD2. This CDR3 has 17 amino acids. Looked up from germline, CDR1 is SGHNT and CDR2 is YENEEA. V lost 4 bases and J lost 6; bases outside the gene matches: 13. The CDR3 spells CASSSRLAGSMSGELFF. The CDR3, as DNA: TGTGCCAGCAGCTCTAGGTTAGCGGGAAGTATGTCCGGGGAGCTGTTTTTT.

The table lists this clone with a count of one. The chain employs TRBV18 and TRBJ2-3; 7 bases line up with TRBD2. Germline V gives CDR1 KGHSH, CDR2 LQKENI. The CDR3 consists of 13 residues. Trimming took 3 bases from V and 6 from J; bases not matched to a gene: 3. CDR3 DNA sequence: TGTGCCAGCTCACCCCCCGGGAGGGATACGCAGTATTTT. The encoded protein is CASSPPGRDTQYF.

The chain's CDR3 is CASSTSDYGYTF. The DNA of the CDR3 is TGTGCCAGCTCAACCTCGGACTATGGCTACACCTTC. The chain is built from TRBV7-9 and TRBJ1-2; D is unclear. Trimming stripped 8 bases from V and 3 bases from J, with 10 bases between. Germline lookup yields CDR1 SEHNR and CDR2 FQNEAQ (reference sequence). The CDR3 covers 12 residues.

This clone is a singleton in its sample. J is TRBJ2-1 and V is TRBV2; D might be TRBD2 (6 bases). This CDR3 spans 15 amino acids. Trimming removed 4 bases from V and 9 bases from J, with 19 bases in between. Per germline, CDR1 SNHLY and CDR2 FYNNEI. CDR3 amino acids: CASSGSSGQAAEQFF. As DNA, the CDR3 is TGTGCCAGCAGTGGTAGCAGCGGGCAGGCCGCTGAGCAGTTCTTC.

V usage is TRBV4-1 and J usage is TRBJ1-2, with TRBD1 identical over 7 bases. CDR1 and CDR2 from the germline V gene are MGHRA and YSYEKL. The CDR3 length is 14 residues. J lost 5 bases, V lost 4 bases, and 7 bases had no gene match. The CDR3 here is CASSLSTGEYGYTF. The DNA of the CDR3 is TGCGCCAGCAGCCTATCAACAGGGGAATATGGCTACACCTTC.